This entry concerns a single TCR beta chain. The data were produced by immunoSEQ multiplex PCR, yet TCRdb's version contains in-frame clones alone and is incomplete. Altogether about 150,000 clones are present, roughly 85% being singletons, with the ten largest covering roughly 4%. The source of the sample is a study of blood T cell repertoires in COVID-19. From germline, CDR1 is WSHSY and CDR2 SAAADI. V dropped 5 bases and J dropped 6 bases, with 19 bases sitting between them. This CDR3 comprises 15 residues. The rearrangement uses TRBV10-2 and TRBJ1-1; D is perhaps TRBD1 (6 bases). What was sequenced was PBMCs or T cells enriched from blood (not recorded which). This sequence was found in a man in his fifties who had recovered from COVID-19. CDR3 nucleotides: TGCGCCAGCAGTCGCGGGGGCGCTTTAACCCCTGAAGCTTTCTTT. Translating gives CASSRGGALTPEAFF.